Shown below are 21 T cell receptor beta chains from a single sample sequenced in a study of shared clonotypes between healthy human individuals. Sequencing used immunoSEQ multiplex PCR; TCRdb keeps in-frame clones, though not all of them. The sample includes a few million clones, approximately 95% of them seen just once. Input material: naive CD4+ T cells from PBMCs. Subset here: CD45RA+ positively selected. These receptors all come from a man between 18 and 29 years old in good health. Some clones in this sample may be carry-over from other donors' samples.

This clone was seen only once. Other DNA sequences from this sample encode an identical CDR3 as well. This rearrangement joins TRBV7-2 to TRBJ1-4; D gene uncertain. This CDR3 spans 13 amino acids. Germline V gene data show CDR1 as SGHTA and CDR2 as FQGNSA. V lost 1 base to trimming and J lost 7 bases, with 7 bases between them. The CDR3 here is CASSLVGPEKLFF. The CDR3 coding sequence is TGTGCCAGCAGCTTAGTCGGCCCTGAAAAACTGTTTTTT.

CDR3 DNA sequence: TGTGCCAGCAGCAGACAGGGCGGCCCCTACGAGCAGTACTTC. It yields the protein CASSRQGGPYEQYF. The V gene is TRBV2, the J gene TRBJ2-7, with 7 bases that match TRBD1. Germline CDR1 SNHLY, CDR2 FYNNEI. The junction had 7 bases not matched to a gene; V was cut back by 6 bases and J by 2 bases. The CDR3 runs 14 residues.

The chain carries TRBV19 and TRBJ2-7; a weak D match, TRBD1 (6 bases). CDR1 and CDR2 from the germline V gene are LNHDA and SQIVND (reference sequence). Trimming pared 1 base from V and 0 bases from J, leaving 10 bases between. The length of the CDR3 is 15 residues. The CDR3 bases are TGTGCCAGTAGTATAGCTCAGGGGAGCTCCTACGAGCAGTACTTC. This codes for CASSIAQGSSYEQYF. Full variable domain (rest looked up from reference TRBV19 and TRBJ2-7): DGGITQSPKYLFRKEGQNVTLSCEQNLNHDAMYWYRQDPGQGLRLIYYSQIVNDFQKGDIAEGYSVSREKKESFPLTVTSAQKNPTAFYLCASSIAQGSSYEQYFGPGTRLTVT.

This chain connects TRBV5-6 to TRBJ2-3; D might be TRBD1 (6 bases). V gave up 3 bases and J gave up 0 bases, with 8 bases separating them. From germline, CDR1 is SGHDT and CDR2 YYEEEE. This CDR3 has 14 residues. CDR3 sequence: CASSSGTSTDTQYF. Here the CDR3 DNA reads TGTGCCAGCAGCTCCGGGACAAGCACAGATACGCAGTATTTT.

As regards this clone: Other DNA sequences within the sample encode an identical CDR3. This chain uses TRBV5-1 with TRBJ2-7; tentatively, D is TRBD1 (5 bases). The V and J ends lost 2 bases and 0 bases respectively, with 9 bases between them. This CDR3 has 14 residues. The germline CDR1 and CDR2 sequences are SGHRS and YFSETQ. DNA of the CDR3: TGCGCCAGCAGCTTCCAGGGAAGCTCCTACGAGCAGTACTTC. Translated: CASSFQGSSYEQYF. The variable domain in full, with the rest retrieved from reference TRBV5-1 and TRBJ2-7, is KAGVTQTPRYLIKTRGQQVTLSCSPISGHRSVSWYQQTPGQGLQFLFEYFSETQRNKGNFPGRFSGRQFSNSRSEMNVSTLELGDSALYLCASSFQGSSYEQYFGPGTRLTVT.

The CDR3 nucleotides read TGTGCCAGCAGTTCCGCCCGGGGGCCTGGAAACACCATATATTTT. It codes for CASSSARGPGNTIYF. This chain joins TRBV6-5 and TRBJ1-3; D possibly corresponds to TRBD1 (6 bases). Germline V gene sequence: CDR1 MNHEY, CDR2 SVGAGI. This CDR3 has 15 amino acids. With 4 bases removed from V and 2 bases from J, the gap between germline ends came to 12 bases.

The chain is built from TRBV6-1 and TRBJ2-7, with 10 bases identical to TRBD1. The CDR3 covers 16 residues. Germline CDR1 and CDR2: MNHNS and SASEGT. V lost 3 bases to trimming and J lost 2 bases; unmatched junction nucleotides: 7. CDR3 in amino acids: CASSDPDRGNAYEQYF. CDR3 nucleotides: TGTGCCAGCAGTGACCCGGACAGGGGGAATGCCTACGAGCAGTACTTC.

V is TRBV5-6 and J is TRBJ2-4; TRBD2 matches 15 bases. The CDR3 length is 15 residues. With 4 bases clipped from V and 10 bases from J, the junction kept 6 bases outside the gene matches. The germline V gene has CDR1 SGHDT and CDR2 YYEEEE. Here the CDR3 reads CASSPWGLAGGIQYF. The CDR3 DNA sequence: TGTGCCAGCAGCCCTTGGGGACTAGCGGGAGGAATTCAGTACTTC. Looking up the rest from reference TRBV5-6 and TRBJ2-4 gives the full variable domain: DAGVTQSPTHLIKTRGQQVTLRCSPKSGHDTVSWYQQALGQGPQFIFQYYEEEERQRGNFPDRFSGHQFPNYSSELNVNALLLGDSALYLCASSPWGLAGGIQYFGAGTRLSVL.

The chain recombines TRBV6-5 with TRBJ2-7; 9 bases map to TRBD2. Germline CDR1 is MNHEY and CDR2 is SVGAGI. Trimming at V came to 9 bases and at J to 5 bases, leaving 8 bases not matched to a gene. This CDR3 region has 13 residues. CDR3 residues: CASSGSVTHEQYF. Here the CDR3 DNA reads TGTGCCAGTAGCGGGAGTGTCACCCACGAGCAGTACTTC.

This chain links TRBV28 with TRBJ1-2; D is ambiguous. The length of the CDR3 is 16 residues. Trimming pared 8 bases from V and 6 bases from J, leaving 25 bases between. CDR1 and CDR2 from the germline V gene are MDHEN and SYDVKM. This chain's CDR3 is CASASLGLLYPNGYTF. The DNA of the CDR3 is TGTGCCAGCGCCTCCCTGGGCCTCCTCTATCCAAATGGCTACACCTTC.

Turning to this clone: One end of the junction does not line up with germline, which may come from a read error. The chain links TRBV5-6 to TRBJ2-7, with D uncertain. CDR1 is SGHDT, CDR2 YYEEEE, per germline. This CDR3 spans 11 amino acids. CDR3 sequence: CASSSSGIRDF. Written as DNA, the CDR3 is TGTGCCAGCAGCTCGTCAGGAATAAGGGACTTC.

This clone has only one observation. The V and J genes are TRBV18 and TRBJ1-1; 7 bases agree with TRBD1. CDR1 is KGHSH and CDR2 is LQKENI in the germline V gene. V lost 2 bases to trimming and J lost 1 base; unmatched junction nucleotides: 7. CDR3 size: 16 residues. In DNA form, the CDR3 reads TGTGCCAGCTCACCAGTCCGGACAGGAGCGAACACTGAAGCTTTCTTT. Translation: CASSPVRTGANTEAFF. Complete variable domain (other parts from reference TRBV18 and TRBJ1-1): NAGVMQNPRHLVRRRGQEARLRCSPMKGHSHVYWYRQLPEEGLKFMVYLQKENIIDESGMPKERFSAEFPKEGPSILRIQQVVRGDSAAYFCASSPVRTGANTEAFFGQGTRLTVV.

The chain couples TRBV28 to TRBJ1-1; D uncertain. CDR3 length: 12 amino acids. V lost 1 base to trimming and J lost 4 bases, with 4 bases between them. Germline CDR1 and CDR2: MDHEN and SYDVKM. CDR3 sequence (DNA): TGTGCCAGCAGTTTATTTAGCACTGAAGCTTTCTTT. Protein sequence: CASSLFSTEAFF.

The genes are TRBV28 and TRBJ2-3; 11 bases align to TRBD2. Germline V gene sequence: CDR1 MDHEN, CDR2 SYDVKM. This CDR3 spans 17 amino acids. V lost 5 bases, J lost 1 base, and 8 bases stayed unmatched. The CDR3 protein is CASSMLAGGSGTDTQYF. Here the CDR3 DNA reads TGTGCCAGCAGTATGTTAGCGGGAGGGTCGGGCACAGATACGCAGTATTTT. The whole variable domain, remainder taken from reference TRBV28 and TRBJ2-3, is DVKVTQSSRYLVKRTGEKVFLECVQDMDHENMFWYRQDPGLGLRLIYFSYDVKMKEKGDIPEGYSVSREKKERFSLILESASTNQTSMYLCASSMLAGGSGTDTQYFGPGTRLTVL.

V usage is TRBV5-1 and J usage is TRBJ2-7; TRBD2 matches at 7 bases. Germline-derived CDR1 and CDR2 are SGHRS and YFSETQ. Unmatched junction bases numbered 13, after V lost 1 base and J lost 0 bases. CDR3 length: 18 amino acids. The DNA of the CDR3 is TGCGCCAGCAGCTTGTCTAGCGGAAACACTCTAATCTCCTACGAGCAGTACTTC. It codes for CASSLSSGNTLISYEQYF. The full variable domain, rest sourced from reference TRBV5-1 and TRBJ2-7, is KAGVTQTPRYLIKTRGQQVTLSCSPISGHRSVSWYQQTPGQGLQFLFEYFSETQRNKGNFPGRFSGRQFSNSRSEMNVSTLELGDSALYLCASSLSSGNTLISYEQYFGPGTRLTVT.

This chain uses TRBV5-1 with TRBJ2-7; 7 nucleotides line up with TRBD2. The germline V gene has CDR1 SGHRS and CDR2 YFSETQ. V shed 3 bases and J 3 bases; nucleotides not matched to a gene: 6. The length of the CDR3 is 14 residues. This CDR3 is CASSYTSARYEQYF. CDR3 DNA sequence: TGCGCCAGCAGCTATACTAGCGCTCGCTACGAGCAGTACTTC.

This clone is a singleton in its sample. The chain combines TRBV2 with TRBJ2-7; TRBD1 is a possible D gene (5 bases). Trimming took off 8 bases at V and 2 bases at J, with 10 bases between the two ends. Looked up from germline, CDR1 is SNHLY and CDR2 is FYNNEI. The CDR3 loop spans 12 amino acids. In DNA, the CDR3 is TGTGCCAGCGGAAGGGGTCCCTACGAGCAGTACTTC. This codes for CASGRGPYEQYF. The full variable domain, its missing parts supplied by reference TRBV2 and TRBJ2-7, is EPEVTQTPSHQVTQMGQEVILRCVPISNHLYFYWYRQILGQKVEFLVSFYNNEISEKSEIFDDQFSVERPDGSNFTLKIRSTKLEDSAMYFCASGRGPYEQYFGPGTRLTVT.

The CDR3 loop reads CASSIIWAGGEQYF. DNA for the CDR3: TGTGCCAGTAGTATTATATGGGCAGGGGGCGAGCAGTACTTC. The chain has TRBV19 and TRBJ2-7, with 7 bases identical to TRBD1. J lost 6 bases, V lost 3 bases, and 8 bases had no gene match. CDR1 is LNHDA, CDR2 SQIVND, per germline (reference sequence). There are 14 residues in the CDR3.

The chain has TRBV30 and TRBJ1-2, with 7 positions matching TRBD1. The CDR3 length is 15 residues. The V and J ends lost 0 bases and 6 bases, in that order; junction bases with no gene match: 10. CDR1 is GTSNPN and CDR2 is SVGIG in the germline V gene (reference sequence). The CDR3 sequence is CAWSVMGQPINGYTF. The CDR3 coding sequence is TGTGCCTGGAGTGTAATGGGACAGCCGATTAATGGCTACACCTTC.

This chain joins TRBV5-1 and TRBJ1-4, with D unclear. The CDR3 has 15 residues. The germline V and J ends were trimmed by 2 bases and 4 bases, with 12 bases remaining between them. Germline CDR1 SGHRS, CDR2 YFSETQ. The DNA for the CDR3 is TGCGCCAGCAGCTTCACCGGCAGATATAATGAAAAACTGTTTTTT. It yields the protein CASSFTGRYNEKLFF.

V is TRBV28 and J is TRBJ1-2; no firm D call. Germline V gene data show CDR1 as MDHEN and CDR2 as SYDVKM. CDR3 length: 15 amino acids. The ends were cut back, 6 bases at V and 4 bases at J, with 18 bases in the middle. In nucleotides, the CDR3 is TGTGCCAGCAGCTTGTCCTTTTTCGAAGGCTATGGCTACACCTTC. Translated, it gives CASSLSFFEGYGYTF.